This TCR beta chain comes out of a study of T-cell reconstitution after alpha-beta-depleted transplantation in children. Unique molecular identifiers were built into the TCRbeta library. Using its own MiXCR run on the PCR reads, TCRdb lists one record per CDR3 protein. The sample contains about 47,000 distinct CDR3 sequences, around half of which appear only once. This CDR3 has 13 residues. Germline values: CDR1 SGHAT, CDR2 FQNNGV. The V gene end was trimmed by 3 bases and the J gene end by 7 bases; junction bases not matched to a gene: 2. V gene TRBV11-2 combines with J gene TRBJ2-2, with TRBD2 matching 7 bases. The sample was peripheral blood, taken before TCRalphabeta/CD19-depleted stem cell transplant. This receptor was taken from a boy under two years old with SCID, due to receive a stem cell transplant. The CDR3 coding sequence is TGTGCCAGCAGCTTCGGGGGGATCGGGGAGCTGTTTTTT. As protein: CASSFGGIGELFF.